Below, 19 T cell receptor beta chains from the same sample are listed, as sequenced in a study of T cells after yellow fever vaccination. A single record per CDR3 protein comes from TCRdb applying MiXCR to the 5' RACE reads. The sample records approximately 27,000 distinct CDR3 sequences, 5.5% being singletons. This specimen was PBMCs, either bulk or a sorted T-cell subset (CD4+, CD8+, memory, or dextramer-sorted; not recorded which), taken 15 days after the yellow fever booster vaccination. These receptor sequences come from a man younger than 45 who received the YFV17D yellow fever vaccine.

This clonotype was observed at least ten times. The V and J genes are TRBV12-3 or TRBV12-4 and TRBJ1-2, with TRBD1 matching over 7 bases. This CDR3 contains 13 residues. V shed 8 bases and J 6 bases; nucleotides not matched to a gene: 9. CDR3 DNA sequence: TGTGCCAGCTCCACTTCGACAGGGAATGGCTACACCTTC. Amino acids: CASSTSTGNGYTF.

The table lists this clonotype with many counts. The chain couples TRBV12-3 or TRBV12-4 to TRBJ2-3; TRBD2 aligns across 12 bases. The CDR3 contains 15 residues. V dropped 6 bases and J dropped 5; count of bases not matched to a gene: 6. The CDR3 region has the DNA TGTGCCAGCAGGCCACCGGGACTAGCGGGAGATACGCAGTATTTT. This codes for CASRPPGLAGDTQYF.

In its sample, this clonotype was seen many times. The CDR3 nucleotides are TGTGCCATCAGTGTTGGAACTAGCGGGCTTCAAGAGACCCAGTACTTC. Protein product: CAISVGTSGLQETQYF. The V gene is TRBV10-3, the J gene TRBJ2-5, with TRBD2 identical over 9 bases. V lost 4 bases and J lost 2; bases outside the gene matches: 8. CDR3 size: 16 residues. Germline CDR1 and CDR2: ENHRY and SYGVKD.

This clonotype was detected many times. This chain connects TRBV6-5 to TRBJ2-1, with no clear D. This CDR3 is 15 amino acids long. The germline V gene has CDR1 MNHEY and CDR2 SVGAGI. V lost 2 bases to trimming and J lost 7 bases, with 15 bases between them. CDR3 protein: CASSYRLWSSNEQFF. The CDR3 nucleotides read TGTGCCAGCAGTTACCGGTTGTGGTCGTCGAATGAGCAGTTCTTC.

In this sample, this clonotype turned up many times. The V and J genes are TRBV6-2 or TRBV6-3 and TRBJ2-7, with D perhaps matching TRBD1 (5 bases). Germline V gives CDR1 MNHEY, CDR2 SVGEGT. CDR3 length: 14 amino acids. V shed 6 bases and J shed 5 bases, with 17 bases lying between them. The DNA for the CDR3 is TGTGCCAGCAGCGCCCAGGGCTCCCTCGACGAGCAGTACTTC. Translating gives CASSAQGSLDEQYF.

The CDR3 reads CASSLGTRAEKLFF. The DNA of the CDR3 is TGTGCCAGCAGCTTAGGGACAAGGGCTGAAAAACTGTTTTTT. V is TRBV11-2 and J is TRBJ1-4, with D perhaps TRBD1 (5 bases). The V and J ends lost 1 base and 7 bases respectively, with 10 bases between them. The CDR3 consists of 14 residues. Germline CDR1 SGHAT, CDR2 FQNNGV.

This clonotype appeared many times. V usage is TRBV9 and J usage is TRBJ2-2; TRBD2 might be the D (5 bases). CDR1 is SGDLS, CDR2 YYNGEE, per germline. The CDR3 spans 16 residues. V was trimmed by 0 bases and J by 5 bases, leaving 14 bases between them. The chain's CDR3 is CASSVGPAGGTGELFF. The CDR3 DNA reads TGTGCCAGCAGCGTAGGCCCCGCCGGCGGGACCGGGGAGCTGTTTTTT. The full variable domain, with the rest looked up from reference TRBV9 and TRBJ2-2, is DSGVTQTPKHLITATGQRVTLRCSPRSGDLSVYWYQQSLDQGLQFLIQYYNGEERAKGNILERFSAQQFPDLHSELNLSSLELGDSALYFCASSVGPAGGTGELFFGEGSRLTVL.

This clonotype is deemed medium-sized. The gene calls are TRBV15 and TRBJ2-1; 8 bases fit TRBD2. Losses at the gene ends were 0 bases for V and 8 bases for J; bases not matched to a gene: 9. This CDR3 contains 16 residues. Germline V gene lookup returns CDR1 LNHNV and CDR2 YYDKDF (reference sequence). The CDR3 protein is CATSRDVGLGGHEQFF. The CDR3, as DNA: TGTGCCACCAGCAGAGATGTGGGACTAGGAGGCCATGAGCAGTTCTTC.

The rearrangement joins TRBV30 to TRBJ1-6; D ambiguous. This CDR3 is 15 amino acids long. Between the trimmed V and J ends, which lost 5 bases and 4 bases, there was a span of 15 bases. Germline CDR1 reads GTSNPN; CDR2 reads SVGIG (reference sequence). The DNA of the CDR3 is TGTGCCTGGTCCCGGGCGGACCTGTATAATTCACCCCTCCACTTT. Translated: CAWSRADLYNSPLHF.

This clonotype has ten or more counts. The V and J genes are TRBV29-1 and TRBJ2-6; D is unclear. There are 13 residues in the CDR3. Trimming left V 4 bases short and J 3 bases short, with 7 bases between. Germline V lookup: CDR1 SQVTM, CDR2 ANQGSEA. The CDR3 region is CSVVPFGANVLTF. CDR3 nucleotides: TGCAGCGTTGTCCCCTTTGGGGCCAACGTCCTGACTTTC.

The sample holds many counts of this clonotype. The V and J genes are TRBV5-1 and TRBJ2-1; perhaps TRBD1 as D (5 bases). With 0 bases removed from V and 4 bases from J, the gap between germline ends came to 8 bases. CDR3 size: 14 residues. CDR1 and CDR2 (germline): SGHRS, YFSETQ. The CDR3 spells CASSLGQIYNEQFF. CDR3 bases: TGCGCCAGCAGCTTGGGACAGATATACAATGAGCAGTTCTTC.

The genes are TRBV25-1 and TRBJ2-7; D gene unclear. Germline CDR1 MGHDK, CDR2 SYGVNS. Trimming took off 2 bases at V and 6 bases at J, with 11 bases between the two ends. The CDR3 sequence is 13 residues long. CDR3 protein: CASSETTFSEQYF. The DNA of the CDR3 is TGTGCCAGCAGTGAAACGACCTTTAGCGAGCAGTACTTC.

This clonotype counts as medium-sized. The chain is built from TRBV4-3 and TRBJ2-1; 9 bases fit TRBD1. The CDR3 runs 16 residues. Germline V gene sequence: CDR1 LGHNA, CDR2 YSLEER. Trimming cost V 0 bases and J 9 bases; bases outside gene matches: 9. CDR3: CASSQERTGGRGEQFF. In DNA, the CDR3 is TGCGCCAGCAGCCAAGAGAGAACAGGGGGCCGGGGTGAGCAGTTCTTC.

The CDR3 loop reads CAWSVQVIQMNTEAFF. CDR3 nucleotide sequence: TGTGCCTGGAGTGTACAGGTAATACAGATGAACACTGAAGCTTTCTTT. The chain links TRBV30 to TRBJ1-1; a possible D gene is TRBD1 (5 bases). Trimming took off 0 bases at V and 0 bases at J, with 14 bases between the two ends. The CDR3 runs 16 residues. Per germline, CDR1 GTSNPN and CDR2 SVGIG (reference sequence).

There are many counts of this clonotype. The CDR3 loop reads CATSDLGPGNYEQYF. The DNA for the CDR3 is TGTGCCACCAGTGATTTAGGACCAGGTAATTACGAGCAGTACTTC. The rearrangement joins TRBV24-1 to TRBJ2-7; D unresolved. Germline V gene sequence: CDR1 KGHDR, CDR2 SFDVKD. V lost 1 base to trimming and J lost 4 bases, with 13 bases between them. The CDR3 length is 15 residues.

This clonotype has a count of ten or more. The V gene is TRBV29-1, the J gene TRBJ2-3; 11 bases align to TRBD1. CDR1 SQVTM and CDR2 ANQGSEA come from the germline V gene. The CDR3 is made up of 17 amino acids. V lost 6 bases to trimming and J lost 5 bases; unmatched junction nucleotides: 16. As DNA, the CDR3 is TGCAGCGTAACTGGGACAGGGGGTTTAACTAGAGGAGATACGCAGTATTTT. This encodes CSVTGTGGLTRGDTQYF.

Ten or more counts support this clonotype. This chain uses TRBV20-1 with TRBJ2-1; D uncertain. The CDR3 is made up of 14 amino acids. The V end lost 0 bases, the J end lost 6 bases, and 12 bases lay between the germline ends. From germline, CDR1 is DFQATT and CDR2 SNEGSKA (reference sequence). The chain's CDR3 is CSARDINEFNEQFF. CDR3 nucleotide sequence: TGCAGTGCTAGAGATATCAACGAATTCAATGAGCAGTTCTTC.

The sample holds a few counts of this clonotype. The chain joins TRBV20-1 to TRBJ2-2; 12 nucleotides align to TRBD2. The CDR3 totals 17 residues. The trim removed 1 base at V and 2 bases at J, leaving 5 bases unmatched. Germline V CDR1 and CDR2: DFQATT, SNEGSKA (reference sequence). The CDR3 loop is CSARGLAGGGNTGELFF. The CDR3 DNA follows: TGCAGTGCTAGAGGGCTAGCGGGAGGGGGAAACACCGGGGAGCTGTTTTTT.

This clonotype was recorded at least ten times. V gene TRBV4-1 combines with J gene TRBJ2-2; 7 bases fit TRBD1. The CDR3 has 16 residues. Per the germline V gene, CDR1 is MGHRA and CDR2 is YSYEKL. V lost 3 bases to trimming and J lost 3 bases; unmatched junction nucleotides: 7. Here the CDR3 DNA reads TGCGCCAGCAGCCAGGCGGACAGGAGAGACACCGGGGAGCTGTTTTTT. This gives the protein CASSQADRRDTGELFF.